These 27 T cell receptor beta chains were all obtained from the same sample, sequenced in a study of CD8 T cells in Susac syndrome. RNA in amounts of roughly 0.5 to 1 ug was reverse transcribed with random hexamers. TCRdb re-analysed the immunoSEQ multiplex PCR reads in MiXCR, keeping a single row per CDR3 protein. The sample consists of 50,000 to 60,000 distinct CDR3 sequences, more than 90% of them appearing once. The sequenced material came from CD8+ T cells from PBMCs. The receptor source for this set is a human donor in good health.

The chain links TRBV19 to TRBJ1-1; tentative D call: TRBD1 (5 bases). V was trimmed by 5 bases and J by 3 bases, leaving 16 bases between them. Germline assignment: CDR1 LNHDA and CDR2 SQIVND (reference sequence). This CDR3 comprises 15 residues. The CDR3: CASSLLTDSYTEAFF. CDR3 coding DNA: TGTGCCAGTAGTCTTCTGACCGACAGCTACACTGAAGCTTTCTTT.

V and J are TRBV12-5 and TRBJ2-7, with 10 bases identical to TRBD2. This CDR3 contains 14 residues. The germline gives CDR1 LGHNT, CDR2 FRNRAP. Unmatched junction bases numbered 7, after V lost 7 bases and J lost 4 bases. DNA of the CDR3: TGTGCTAGTGCCCGGGGGGGACTAGCGTACGAGCAGTACTTC. It codes for CASARGGLAYEQYF.

Here the CDR3 DNA reads TGCGCCAGCAGCCCCCGTGTCCGGGATGAGGGCTACACCTTC. Its translation: CASSPRVRDEGYTF. The chain carries TRBV4-1 and TRBJ1-2, with D hard to call. Trimming removed 4 bases at V and 8 bases at J, with 17 bases between. CDR1 is MGHRA, CDR2 YSYEKL, per germline. The CDR3 runs 14 residues.

This clonotype was observed a single time. V usage is TRBV4-1 and J usage is TRBJ2-1, with no clear D. The CDR3 extends over 15 amino acids. V dropped 2 bases and J dropped 0 bases, with 8 bases sitting between them. Germline V gives CDR1 MGHRA, CDR2 YSYEKL. CDR3 nucleotides: TGCGCCAGCAGCCAAAGCCCCAGCTCCTACAATGAGCAGTTCTTC. Translated: CASSQSPSSYNEQFF.

The V gene is TRBV19, the J gene TRBJ2-5; tentatively, D is TRBD1 (5 bases). The CDR3 is 15 amino acids. Trimming took 4 bases from V and 2 from J, leaving 14 bases between them. Germline V gene data show CDR1 as LNHDA and CDR2 as SQIVND (reference sequence). CDR3 nucleotides: TGTGCCAGTAGTAAGGAGACAGAAATGCAAGAGACCCAGTACTTC. The encoded protein is CASSKETEMQETQYF.

This chain links TRBV7-9 with TRBJ2-1; TRBD2 is a possible D gene (5 bases). In germline, CDR1 is SEHNR, CDR2 FQNEAQ (reference sequence). The CDR3 consists of 15 residues. Trimming took 5 bases from V and 6 from J, leaving 17 bases between them. CDR3 nucleotide sequence: TGTGCCAGCAGCGGGCCGGCCTCGACTACCAATGAGCAGTTCTTC. This sequence encodes CASSGPASTTNEQFF. Variable domain in full (rest from reference TRBV7-9 and TRBJ2-1): DTGVSQNPRHKITKRGQNVTFRCDPISEHNRLYWYRQTLGQGPEFLTYFQNEAQLEKSRLLSDRFSAERPKGSFSTLEIQRTEQGDSAMYLCASSGPASTTNEQFFGPGTRLTVL.

The chain carries TRBV18 and TRBJ2-7; D may be TRBD1 (6 bases). The CDR3 is 14 residues long. V shed 4 bases and J shed 4 bases, with 14 bases lying between them. CDR1 is KGHSH, CDR2 LQKENI, per germline. CDR3 amino acids: CASSLNNRDYEQYF. CDR3 in DNA: TGTGCCAGCTCACTAAATAACAGGGATTACGAGCAGTACTTC.

The chain recombines TRBV3-1 with TRBJ2-3, with a tentative D call TRBD2 (6 bases). The V gene's germline CDR1 is LGHDT and CDR2 YNNKEL (reference sequence). The CDR3 runs to 16 residues. Trimming left V 4 bases short and J 3 bases short, with 17 bases between. The CDR3 sequence is CASSLGSGDSTDTQYF. The DNA of the CDR3 is TGTGCCAGCAGCCTAGGGAGTGGGGACTCAACAGATACGCAGTATTTT.

V and J are TRBV29-1 and TRBJ2-1, with D tentatively TRBD2 (7 bases). The CDR3 totals 16 residues. V lost 2 bases, J lost 7 bases, and 21 bases lay in between. In germline, CDR1 is SQVTM, CDR2 ANQGSEA. The CDR3 region has the DNA TGCAGCGTTGAAACGCCTGGCGGGGGCCTTAGTAATGAGCAGTTCTTC. Protein sequence: CSVETPGGGLSNEQFF.

This rearrangement joins TRBV28 to TRBJ1-1; D unresolved. V dropped 8 bases and J dropped 4 bases, with 17 bases sitting between them. The CDR3 extends over 14 amino acids. The germline V gene has CDR1 MDHEN and CDR2 SYDVKM. In nucleotides, the CDR3 is TGTGCCAGCGCTTTGGGCCTGATTGGCACTGAAGCTTTCTTT. Its translation: CASALGLIGTEAFF.

The chain links TRBV13 to TRBJ2-2; D remains unclear. The V and J ends lost 2 bases and 0 bases respectively, with 4 bases between them. The CDR3 is 14 residues long. Germline-derived CDR1 and CDR2 are PRHDT and FYEKMQ (reference sequence). The CDR3, as DNA: TGTGCCAGCAGCTTATGGGCGAACACCGGGGAGCTGTTTTTT. Translating gives CASSLWANTGELFF.

In its sample, this clonotype was seen a few times. The chain joins TRBV12-3 or TRBV12-4 to TRBJ2-7, with TRBD1 matching over 8 bases. Trimming at V came to 5 bases and at J to 6 bases, leaving 9 bases not matched to a gene. CDR3 length: 14 residues. The CDR3 region is CASSPGQGVSEQYF. In DNA form, the CDR3 reads TGTGCCAGCAGTCCAGGACAGGGTGTAAGCGAGCAGTACTTC.

J is TRBJ2-7 and V is TRBV4-2; D ambiguous. The CDR3 totals 14 residues. Germline V CDR1 and CDR2: LGHNA, YNFKEQ. V gave up 4 bases and J gave up 0 bases, with 10 bases separating them. The CDR3 DNA follows: TGTGCCAGCAGCCCAAACACGGACTCCTACGAGCAGTACTTC. Translation gives CASSPNTDSYEQYF.

This chain connects TRBV27 to TRBJ1-2; D is ambiguous. Trimming left V 3 bases short and J 13 bases short, with 21 bases between. Germline CDR1 and CDR2: MNHEY and SMNVEV (reference sequence). The CDR3 loop spans 14 amino acids. The CDR3 reads CASSFRGSLRDRTF. The CDR3 DNA reads TGTGCCAGCAGTTTTAGAGGGTCCTTAAGGGATCGCACCTTC.

The chain couples TRBV5-6 to TRBJ1-2; D is uncertain. This CDR3 region has 15 residues. V was pared by 0 bases and J by 0 bases, with 9 bases between. Germline V gene lookup returns CDR1 SGHDT and CDR2 YYEEEE. As DNA, the CDR3 is TGTGCCAGCAGCTTGGAATCAGGAGCTAACTATGGCTACACCTTC. It codes for CASSLESGANYGYTF.

The V call is TRBV11-2, the J call TRBJ1-2; 9 nucleotides agree with TRBD1. The CDR3 consists of 16 residues. V lost 4 bases, J lost 4 bases, and 10 bases stayed unmatched. Per the germline V gene, CDR1 is SGHAT and CDR2 is FQNNGV. The CDR3 is CASSWDPGQGSYGYTF. In DNA form, the CDR3 reads TGTGCCAGCAGCTGGGACCCGGGACAGGGCAGCTATGGCTACACCTTC. Full variable domain (missing parts from reference TRBV11-2 and TRBJ1-2): EAGVAQSPRYKIIEKRQSVAFWCNPISGHATLYWYQQILGQGPKLLIQFQNNGVVDDSQLPKDRFSAERLKGVDSTLKIQPAKLEDSAVYLCASSWDPGQGSYGYTFGSGTRLTVV.

The chain links TRBV28 to TRBJ2-5; either TRBD1 or TRBD2 may fit D (5 bases each). Trimming removed 3 bases from V and 5 bases from J, with 13 bases in between. The V gene's germline CDR1 is MDHEN and CDR2 SYDVKM. This CDR3 comprises 14 residues. The DNA for the CDR3 is TGTGCCAGCAGTTTTCCCCCAGGGAGCGAGACCCAGTACTTC. This sequence encodes CASSFPPGSETQYF.

This clonotype has only one observation. This chain joins TRBV2 and TRBJ2-5; 10 nucleotides match TRBD2. CDR1 and CDR2 (germline): SNHLY, FYNNEI. The CDR3 is made up of 17 amino acids. The J segment lost 4 bases and the V segment lost 3 bases, leaving 11 bases of the junction unmatched. This chain's CDR3 is CASSDLAGVTRVETQYF. CDR3 bases: TGTGCCAGCAGTGACCTAGCGGGGGTGACGCGGGTAGAGACCCAGTACTTC.

The chain has TRBV29-1 and TRBJ2-1; no definite D call. CDR3 length: 12 amino acids. Germline loops: CDR1 SQVTM, CDR2 ANQGSEA. V dropped 3 bases and J dropped 5 bases, with 8 bases sitting between them. This CDR3 is CSVERRDNEQFF. The CDR3 DNA follows: TGCAGCGTTGAGCGGCGAGACAATGAGCAGTTCTTC.

The V call is TRBV6-5, the J call TRBJ1-2; D unclear. Trimming left V 2 bases short and J 8 bases short, with 15 bases between. Germline V gene data show CDR1 as MNHEY and CDR2 as SVGAGI. The CDR3 runs to 14 residues. In DNA form, the CDR3 reads TGTGCCAGCAGTTACGTCCCCACAGACGGGGGCTACACCTTC. Encoded protein: CASSYVPTDGGYTF.

The chain links TRBV5-1 to TRBJ2-3; D is ambiguous. The germline V gene has CDR1 SGHRS and CDR2 YFSETQ. This CDR3 has 16 amino acids. V was clipped by 3 bases and J by 3 bases, with 17 bases between them. The CDR3, as DNA: TGCGCCAGCAGCTGGTTAACTGTCAGCCGAACAGATACGCAGTATTTT. Protein sequence: CASSWLTVSRTDTQYF.

V and J are TRBV6-1 and TRBJ1-2; the match to TRBD1 covers 8 bases. The CDR3 runs to 15 residues. V trimming: 3 bases; J trimming: 3 bases; junction bases outside the gene matches: 6. The germline V gene encodes CDR1 MNHNS and CDR2 SASEGT. CDR3 sequence (DNA): TGTGCCAGCAGTGAGAGGACAGGGCGGGACTATGGCTACACCTTC. Amino acid sequence: CASSERTGRDYGYTF.

The genes are TRBV7-9 and TRBJ2-3; 15 bases align to TRBD2. The CDR3 totals 19 residues. Per germline, CDR1 SEHNR and CDR2 FQNEAQ (reference sequence). The V segment lost 5 bases and the J segment 0 bases; nucleotides outside the gene matches: 9. The CDR3: CASSPPWTSGGGSTDTQYF. The CDR3 bases are TGTGCCAGCAGCCCACCGTGGACTAGCGGGGGGGGAAGCACAGATACGCAGTATTTT.

This rearrangement joins TRBV20-1 to TRBJ1-5, with D uncertain. The V gene lost 4 bases and the J gene lost 5 bases, with 12 bases spanning the gap. Per germline, CDR1 DFQATT and CDR2 SNEGSKA (reference sequence). The CDR3 has 13 amino acids. This chain's CDR3 is CSATPVGYQPQHF. The CDR3 DNA follows: TGCAGTGCTACACCTGTCGGTTATCAGCCCCAGCATTTT.

The V gene is TRBV6-2 or TRBV6-3, the J gene TRBJ1-1; D remains ambiguous. V dropped 0 bases and J dropped 8 bases, with 16 bases sitting between them. This CDR3 spans 15 amino acids. Germline loops: CDR1 MNHEY, CDR2 SVGEGT. DNA of the CDR3: TGTGCCAGCAGTTACTCGAATACGAGAGGCCGGGAAGCTTTCTTT. It yields the protein CASSYSNTRGREAFF.

The chain employs TRBV12-3 or TRBV12-4 and TRBJ1-4, with D possibly matching TRBD1 (5 bases). Trimming took off 3 bases at V and 7 bases at J, with 21 bases between the two ends. This CDR3 has 17 residues. CDR3 in amino acids: CASSFPIGTAEIEKLFF. CDR3 DNA: TGTGCCAGCAGTTTCCCAATCGGGACTGCGGAAATTGAAAAACTGTTTTTT.

A single count supports this clonotype. J is TRBJ2-7 and V is TRBV12-3 or TRBV12-4, with 9 bases fitting TRBD1. The CDR3 spans 14 residues. J gave up 5 bases and V 3 bases, and 5 bases lay outside the gene matches. The CDR3 sequence: CASSLGQGRNEQYF. The CDR3 nucleotides are TGTGCCAGCAGTTTGGGACAGGGTAGAAACGAGCAGTACTTC.